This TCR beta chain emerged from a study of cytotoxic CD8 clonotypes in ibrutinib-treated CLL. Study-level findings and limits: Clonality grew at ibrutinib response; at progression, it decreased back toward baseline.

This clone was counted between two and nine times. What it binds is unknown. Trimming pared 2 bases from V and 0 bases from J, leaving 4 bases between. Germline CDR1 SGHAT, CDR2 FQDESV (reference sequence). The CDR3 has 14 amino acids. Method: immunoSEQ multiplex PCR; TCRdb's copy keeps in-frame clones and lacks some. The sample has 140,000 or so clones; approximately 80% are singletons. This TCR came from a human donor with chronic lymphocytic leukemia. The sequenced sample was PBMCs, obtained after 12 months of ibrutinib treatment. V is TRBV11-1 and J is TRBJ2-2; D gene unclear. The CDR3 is CASSLYPNTGELFF. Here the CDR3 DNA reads TGTGCCAGCAGCTTATACCCGAACACCGGGGAGCTGTTTTTT.